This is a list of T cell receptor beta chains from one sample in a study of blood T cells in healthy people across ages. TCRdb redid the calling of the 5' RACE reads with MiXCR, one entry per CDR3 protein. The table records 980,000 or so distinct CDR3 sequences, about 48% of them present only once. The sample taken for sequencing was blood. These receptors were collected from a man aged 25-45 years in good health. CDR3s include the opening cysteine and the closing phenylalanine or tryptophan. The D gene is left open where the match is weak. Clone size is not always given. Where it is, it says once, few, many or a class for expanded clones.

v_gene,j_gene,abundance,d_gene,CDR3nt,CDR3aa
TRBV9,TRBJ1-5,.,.,TGTGCCAGCAGCGGCGGGCTGGGGGCCAATCAGCCCCAGCATTTT,CASSGGLGANQPQHF
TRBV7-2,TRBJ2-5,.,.,TGTGCCAGCAGCTTAATGGAGGCCTCAGGGACCCAGTACTTC,CASSLMEASGTQYF
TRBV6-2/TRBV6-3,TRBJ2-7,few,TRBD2,TGTGCCAGCAGGACCCTAGCGGGGGGACACGAGCAGTACTTC,CASRTLAGGHEQYF
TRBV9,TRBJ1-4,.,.,TGTGCCAGCAGCGTAGGGTCAGGCTACGAAAAACTGTTTTTT,CASSVGSGYEKLFF
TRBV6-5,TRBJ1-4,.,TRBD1,TGTGCCAGCAGACCACAGGGGGCAAAGGATAAACTGTTTTTT,CASRPQGAKDKLFF
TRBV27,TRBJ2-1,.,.,TGTGCCAGCAGTTTAAAAAGGGCGGGGACCTACAATGAGCAGTTCTTC,CASSLKRAGTYNEQFF
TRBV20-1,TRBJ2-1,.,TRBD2,TGCAGTGCGGTACTAGCGGGGGGGCGAGATGAGCAGTTCTTC,CSAVLAGGRDEQFF
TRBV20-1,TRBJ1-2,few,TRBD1,TGCAGTGCGAATCTCCCGGGACAGAAGTACTATGGCTACACCTTC,CSANLPGQKYYGYTF
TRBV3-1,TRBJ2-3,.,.,TGTGCCAGCAGCGGAAGGGCGGGGTCAGATACGCAGTATTTT,CASSGRAGSDTQYF
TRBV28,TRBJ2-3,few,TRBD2,TGTGCCAGCAGTTTGGCCGCCCAGCGGGGGGACACAGATACGCAGTATTTT,CASSLAAQRGDTDTQYF
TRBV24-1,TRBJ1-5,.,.,TGTGCCACCAGCCGGAGTGTCAATCAGCCCCAGCATTTT,CATSRSVNQPQHF
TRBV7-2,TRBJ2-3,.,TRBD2,TGTGCCAGCAGCTTAGGGACTAGCGCGGCAGATACGCAGTATTTT,CASSLGTSAADTQYF
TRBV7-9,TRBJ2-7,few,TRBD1,TGTGCCAGCAGCTCCTCACACAGGGGAGTCAACGAGCAGTACTTC,CASSSSHRGVNEQYF
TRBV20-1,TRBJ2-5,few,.,TGCAGTGTCCCCCTTCACCAAGAGACCCAGTACTTC,CSVPLHQETQYF
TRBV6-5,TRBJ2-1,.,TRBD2,TGTGCCAGCAGTTACGGACTAGTTGCGGGGGATGAGCAGTTCTTC,CASSYGLVAGDEQFF
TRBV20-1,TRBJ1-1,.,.,TGCAGTGCTTCCGCCGGAGGGGTGAACACTGAAGCTTTCTTT,CSASAGGVNTEAFF
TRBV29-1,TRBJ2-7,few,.,TGCAGCGTCAGGGATGTGGGGTCCTACGAGCAGTACTTC,CSVRDVGSYEQYF
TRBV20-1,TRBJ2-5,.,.,TGCAGTGCTAGAGATGGGCCGATGGAGGCCCAGTACTTC,CSARDGPMEAQYF
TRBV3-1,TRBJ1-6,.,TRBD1,TGTGCCAGCAGCCAAGTGGCGGGACAGGGGCTCTCACCCCTCCACTTT,CASSQVAGQGLSPLHF
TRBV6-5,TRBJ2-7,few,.,TGTGCCAGCAGTTACTCGGTCGACAGTCGGTACGAGCAGTACTTC,CASSYSVDSRYEQYF
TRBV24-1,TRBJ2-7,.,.,TGTGCCACCAGTGATCCCAAGGATCTACACAATGAGCAGTACTTC,CATSDPKDLHNEQYF
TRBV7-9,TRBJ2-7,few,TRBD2,TGTGCCAGCAGCTTAGCTTACGGGACTAGCAGCCACGAGCAGTACTTC,CASSLAYGTSSHEQYF
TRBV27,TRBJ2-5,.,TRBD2,TGTGCCAGCAGCTCAGGGACTAGCGGGAGAATGGAGACCCAGTACTTC,CASSSGTSGRMETQYF
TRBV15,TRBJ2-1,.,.,TGTGCCACCAGCAACCTAAAAGAGACCCAGTTCTTC,CATSNLKETQFF
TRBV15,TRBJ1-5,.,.,TGTGCCGCCGGGAATAAGAAACGGACACGGGGAGATGTGGGCAATCAGCCCCAGCATTTT,CAAGNKKRTRGDVGNQPQHF
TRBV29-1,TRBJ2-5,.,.,TGCAGCGTTGTCGGACAACGAACAACTCCCGAAGTGGAGACCCAGTACTTC,CSVVGQRTTPEVETQYF
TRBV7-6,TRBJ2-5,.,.,TGTGCCAGCAGCTTAGATAGACTAGAATTGGGAGAGACCCAGTACTTC,CASSLDRLELGETQYF
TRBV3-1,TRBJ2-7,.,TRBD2,TGTGCCAGCAGCCTCAGTAGCGGGGGGCTTACTTCCTACGAGCAGTACTTC,CASSLSSGGLTSYEQYF
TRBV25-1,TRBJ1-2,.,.,TGTGCCAGCAGTGAAGGGACGTTTAGGCCTTATGGCTACACCTTC,CASSEGTFRPYGYTF
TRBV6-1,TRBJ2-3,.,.,TGTGCCAGCAGATCCGGAGGGCTCCAGACAGATACGCAGTATTTT,CASRSGGLQTDTQYF
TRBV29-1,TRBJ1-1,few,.,TGCAGCGTTCTACCAACCGAACCCGGGGGGCGGAACACTGAAGCTTTCTTT,CSVLPTEPGGRNTEAFF
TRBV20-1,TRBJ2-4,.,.,TGCAGTGCTACCGAGGACATTCAGTACTTC,CSATEDIQYF
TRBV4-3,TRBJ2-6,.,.,TGCGCCAGCAGCCCTCACGGGGTCACCTCCTCTGGGGCCAACGTCCTGACTTTC,CASSPHGVTSSGANVLTF
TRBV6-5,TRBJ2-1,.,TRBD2,TGTGCCAGCAGCCTAGCGGGGGAGGGACATGAGCAGTTCTTC,CASSLAGEGHEQFF
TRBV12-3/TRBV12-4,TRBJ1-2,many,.,TGTGCCAGCAGTTTAGCACGGACAGAGTTCTATGGCTACACCTTC,CASSLARTEFYGYTF
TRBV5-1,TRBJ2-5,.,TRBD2,TGCGCCAGCAGCTTGGCAACTAGCGGGGGTTTCCAAGAGACCCAGTACTTC,CASSLATSGGFQETQYF
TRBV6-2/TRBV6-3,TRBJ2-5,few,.,TGTGCCAGCAGACGGCCGGGGATACAAGAGACCCAGTACTTC,CASRRPGIQETQYF
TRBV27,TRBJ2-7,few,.,TGTGCCAGCAGTTTCGCTTCCCGAAGCTCCTCCTACGAGCAGTACTTC,CASSFASRSSSYEQYF
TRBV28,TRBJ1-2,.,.,TGTGCCAGCAGTTACCACGTCCCGAGGAACTATGGCTACACCTTC,CASSYHVPRNYGYTF
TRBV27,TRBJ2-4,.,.,TGTGCCAGCAGACCCATGGCCGGCAAAAACATTCAGTACTTC,CASRPMAGKNIQYF
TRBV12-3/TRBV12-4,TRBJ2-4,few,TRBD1,TGTGCCAGCGGATTAAAGGGGGCTGGGGACATTCAGTACTTC,CASGLKGAGDIQYF
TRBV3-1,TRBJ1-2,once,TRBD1,TGTGCCAGCAGCCAAGAAAACAGGGGAAGGCACACCTTC,CASSQENRGRHTF